These 27 T cell receptor beta chains were all obtained from the same sample, sequenced in a study of beta chain features in type 1 diabetes. Study results and caveats: All four CD4+ subsets from Type 1 diabetes patients carried moderately but significantly shorter TCRB CDR3s.

The authors reverse transcribed all of the isolated RNA, so sequencing captured expressed TCRB transcripts. Only in-frame clones appear in the TCRdb table, and some are missing; sequencing was by immunoSEQ multiplex PCR. The sample lists under 300,000 clones; around 13% were seen once. The antigens these receptors bind are not known. The sample consisted of naive CD4+ T cells from blood. The receptors stem from a man aged 30-40 years with type 1 diabetes.

The chain employs TRBV2 and TRBJ1-1; 7 bases match TRBD1. The CDR3 runs 12 residues. Germline V CDR1 and CDR2: SNHLY, FYNNEI. J gave up 6 bases and V 8 bases, and 6 bases lay outside the gene matches. CDR3: CASGTGVSEAFF. For the CDR3, the DNA is TGTGCCAGCGGTACAGGGGTGTCTGAAGCTTTCTTT.

This clone was observed a handful of times. The J gene is TRBJ2-2, the V gene TRBV27, with TRBD1 identical over 10 bases. The CDR3 contains 15 residues. With 6 bases clipped from V and 5 bases from J, the junction kept 6 bases outside the gene matches. Germline V CDR1 and CDR2: MNHEY, SMNVEV (reference sequence). The CDR3 coding sequence is TGTGCCAGCAGCGCGGAGGACAGGGGGACCGGGGAGCTGTTTTTT. This sequence encodes CASSAEDRGTGELFF.

This clone appeared a few times. DNA of the CDR3: TGTGCCAGCAGTTATGAGGGGACTTCCACAGATACGCAGTATTTT. Encoded protein: CASSYEGTSTDTQYF. The chain is built from TRBV6-4 and TRBJ2-3; a weak D match, TRBD2 (6 bases). This CDR3 is built from 15 residues. The germline V gene encodes CDR1 MRHNA and CDR2 SNTAGT. Trimming stripped 5 bases from V and 2 bases from J, with 14 bases between.

V gene TRBV6-4 combines with J gene TRBJ1-1, with D unresolved. Germline loops: CDR1 MRHNA, CDR2 SNTAGT. Trimming removed 4 bases at V and 1 base at J, with 7 bases between. The CDR3 sequence is 13 residues long. DNA of the CDR3: TGTGCCAGCAGTGTGGAGAGGAACACTGAAGCTTTCTTT. Its protein product is CASSVERNTEAFF.

V is TRBV2 and J is TRBJ2-3, with D possibly matching TRBD2 (5 bases). This CDR3 region has 12 residues. The V and J ends lost 4 bases and 5 bases respectively, with 7 bases between them. The germline V gene encodes CDR1 SNHLY and CDR2 FYNNEI. This chain's CDR3 is CASSVRGDTQYF. The CDR3 DNA follows: TGTGCCAGCAGTGTCCGGGGAGATACGCAGTATTTT.

The rearrangement links TRBV5-1 to TRBJ1-1; D gene ambiguous. This CDR3 contains 14 residues. Trimming took off 4 bases at V and 1 base at J, with 11 bases between the two ends. In germline, CDR1 is SGHRS, CDR2 YFSETQ. The CDR3 loop is CASSPVSGNTEAFF. DNA of the CDR3: TGCGCCAGCAGCCCGGTATCAGGGAACACTGAAGCTTTCTTT.

Only a few counts were recorded for this clone. This sample also contains other DNA sequences that code for the same CDR3. This chain connects TRBV18 to TRBJ1-1; maybe TRBD1 (6 bases). The CDR3 runs to 13 residues. Germline CDR1 reads KGHSH; CDR2 reads LQKENI. V lost 3 bases, J lost 2 bases, and 7 bases lay in between. The CDR3 is CASSPGHNTEAFF. As DNA, the CDR3 is TGTGCCAGCTCACCGGGACACAACACTGAAGCTTTCTTT.

CDR3 region: CASSPEGYNEQFF. The DNA for the CDR3 is TGCGCCAGCAGCCCGGAGGGATACAATGAGCAGTTCTTC. This chain connects TRBV5-1 to TRBJ2-1, with a tentative D call TRBD2 (6 bases). Trimming pared 4 bases from V and 4 bases from J, leaving 9 bases between. The CDR3 runs 13 residues. CDR1 is SGHRS, CDR2 YFSETQ, per germline.

The chain's CDR3 is CEGNSPLHF. The DNA for the CDR3 is TGTGAGGGGAATTCACCCCTCCACTTT. V is TRBV27 and J is TRBJ1-6; weak D call: TRBD1 (5 bases). Looked up from germline, CDR1 is MNHEY and CDR2 is SMNVEV (reference sequence). The CDR3 extends over 9 amino acids.

This clone was seen a few times. The chain is built from TRBV5-1 and TRBJ2-5; the match to TRBD2 covers 8 bases. V was pared by 4 bases and J by 5 bases, with 10 bases of the junction left unmatched. Germline V gene sequence: CDR1 SGHRS, CDR2 YFSETQ. The CDR3 runs to 15 residues. The CDR3 DNA reads as TGCGCCAGCAGCCAGCAAGCGGGAGATGGGGAGACCCAGTACTTC. It encodes CASSQQAGDGETQYF.

The chain combines TRBV30 with TRBJ1-1; D might be TRBD1 (5 bases). The CDR3 consists of 10 residues. Germline values: CDR1 GTSNPN, CDR2 SVGIG (reference sequence). V lost 5 bases to trimming and J lost 8 bases, with 9 bases between them. The CDR3 sequence: CAWGRTEAFF. The CDR3 DNA reads TGTGCCTGGGGACGGACAGAAGCTTTCTTT.

This clone was seen a few times. The chain joins TRBV7-9 to TRBJ2-1; 8 bases line up with TRBD1. V lost 5 bases and J lost 5; bases outside the gene matches: 8. Looked up from germline, CDR1 is SEHNR and CDR2 is FQNEAQ (reference sequence). The CDR3 is 15 residues long. CDR3 amino acids: CASSPRTGSDNEQFF. The CDR3 coding sequence is TGTGCCAGCAGCCCAAGGACAGGGAGCGACAATGAGCAGTTCTTC.

This clone has more than one count but fewer than ten. The chain carries TRBV2 and TRBJ2-5, with a possible D match to TRBD1 (5 bases). The CDR3 covers 12 residues. The V and J ends lost 6 bases and 4 bases respectively, with 9 bases between them. Germline CDR1 is SNHLY and CDR2 is FYNNEI. The CDR3 here is CASSAGRETQYF. As DNA, the CDR3 is TGTGCCAGCAGCGCAGGGCGAGAGACCCAGTACTTC.

The CDR3 coding sequence is TGTGCCAGCAGCTTAGCGTTGGCCGGACTAGCGTCACCGCAAGAGACCCAGTACTTC. It is translated as CASSLALAGLASPQETQYF. This chain joins TRBV7-2 and TRBJ2-5; 9 bases align to TRBD2. The germline V gene has CDR1 SGHTA and CDR2 FQGNSA. V dropped 0 bases and J dropped 2; count of bases not matched to a gene: 13. The CDR3 is 19 residues long.

V usage is TRBV30 and J usage is TRBJ1-1, with D unresolved. The CDR3 runs 11 residues. CDR1 and CDR2 (germline): GTSNPN, SVGIG (reference sequence). The ends were cut back, 2 bases at V and 7 bases at J, with 8 bases in the middle. The CDR3 bases are TGTGCCTGGAGTACGGGTGGTGAAGCTTTCTTT. This translates into CAWSTGGEAFF.

This clone has more than one count but fewer than ten. The V call is TRBV19, the J call TRBJ2-5, with 7 bases aligning to TRBD2. The CDR3 has 16 residues. V lost 1 base, J lost 1 base, and 6 bases stayed unmatched. Germline V gene data show CDR1 as LNHDA and CDR2 as SQIVND (reference sequence). This CDR3 is CASSIVASGIQETQYF. CDR3 nucleotide sequence: TGTGCCAGTAGTATAGTGGCTAGCGGAATCCAAGAGACCCAGTACTTC.

This clone was seen a handful of times. The chain couples TRBV20-1 to TRBJ2-5, with TRBD1 as a possible D gene (6 bases). This CDR3 is 11 amino acids long. Germline V gene lookup returns CDR1 DFQATT and CDR2 SNEGSKA (reference sequence). V shed 5 bases and J shed 7 bases, with 11 bases lying between them. CDR3 loop: CSAGGMGTQYF. CDR3 DNA: TGCAGTGCTGGGGGCATGGGGACCCAGTACTTC.

The CDR3 sequence is CSAGRRDEKLFF. CDR3 bases: TGCAGCGCAGGAAGGAGGGATGAAAAACTGTTTTTT. The rearrangement joins TRBV29-1 to TRBJ1-4; D remains unclear. Looked up from germline, CDR1 is SQVTM and CDR2 is ANQGSEA. This CDR3 has 12 residues. Trimming cost V 7 bases and J 6 bases, with 12 bases left between them.

The chain uses TRBV5-6 and TRBJ2-3; tentatively, D is TRBD2 (6 bases). Germline V gene data show CDR1 as SGHDT and CDR2 as YYEEEE. Trimming shortened V by 2 bases and J by 0 bases, and 16 bases separated the two germline ends. The CDR3 consists of 17 residues. CDR3 in amino acids: CASSFTLTGDSTDTQYF. DNA of the CDR3: TGTGCCAGCAGCTTTACCCTAACGGGGGATAGCACAGATACGCAGTATTTT.

This clone appeared a few times. CDR3: CASSKLAGETQYF. CDR3 nucleotide sequence: TGTGCCAGCAGTAAACTAGCGGGAGAGACCCAGTACTTC. This sequence joins TRBV25-1 and TRBJ2-5, with 9 positions matching TRBD2. Germline CDR1 is MGHDK and CDR2 is SYGVNS. The CDR3 is 13 amino acids. Trimming cost V 5 bases and J 4 bases; bases outside gene matches: 2.

The gene calls are TRBV5-1 and TRBJ2-7; TRBD2 matches at 7 bases. V lost 1 base to trimming and J lost 7 bases; unmatched junction nucleotides: 8. The CDR3 spans 14 residues. Germline values: CDR1 SGHRS, CDR2 YFSETQ. CDR3: CASSLSVVGGEQYF. The CDR3 bases are TGCGCCAGCAGCTTGTCGGTTGTGGGAGGGGAGCAGTACTTC.

This chain connects TRBV6-5 to TRBJ2-7; 8 nucleotides match TRBD1. This CDR3 region has 16 residues. Germline values: CDR1 MNHEY, CDR2 SVGAGI. Trimming took 0 bases from V and 0 from J; bases not matched to a gene: 4. The CDR3 DNA is TGTGCCAGCAGTTACTCTTACACAGGGGGCTCCTACGAGCAGTACTTC. Translating gives CASSYSYTGGSYEQYF.

This clone turned up a few times. The chain links TRBV19 to TRBJ2-1; 9 positions agree with TRBD1. The CDR3 has 15 residues. Germline V CDR1 and CDR2: LNHDA, SQIVND (reference sequence). J gave up 8 bases and V 3 bases, and 8 bases lay outside the gene matches. Written as DNA, the CDR3 is TGTGCCAGTAGTATCCCCGGGACAGGGAAGGATGAGCAGTTCTTC. It codes for CASSIPGTGKDEQFF. Using reference TRBV19 and TRBJ2-1 for the parts outside the CDR3, the full variable domain is DGGITQSPKYLFRKEGQNVTLSCEQNLNHDAMYWYRQDPGQGLRLIYYSQIVNDFQKGDIAEGYSVSREKKESFPLTVTSAQKNPTAFYLCASSIPGTGKDEQFFGPGTRLTVL.

Only a few counts were recorded for this clone. This chain connects TRBV6-5 to TRBJ1-2, with D maybe TRBD1 (5 bases). From germline, CDR1 is MNHEY and CDR2 SVGAGI. The ends were cut back, 0 bases at V and 2 bases at J, with 10 bases in the middle. The CDR3 sequence is 15 residues long. CDR3 in amino acids: CASSYSSDKNYGYTF. The CDR3 coding sequence is TGTGCCAGCAGTTACTCCTCGGACAAGAACTATGGCTACACCTTC.

V gene TRBV29-1 combines with J gene TRBJ2-3; no clear D gene. V lost 3 bases to trimming and J lost 4 bases, with 8 bases between them. The CDR3 runs to 12 residues. Germline V gene data show CDR1 as SQVTM and CDR2 as ANQGSEA. The CDR3 loop reads CSVEPPADTQYF. Written as DNA, the CDR3 is TGCAGCGTTGAGCCTCCGGCAGATACGCAGTATTTT.

The gene calls are TRBV19 and TRBJ2-2, with TRBD2 identical over 7 bases. Germline-derived CDR1 and CDR2 are LNHDA and SQIVND (reference sequence). The CDR3 spans 14 residues. J was trimmed by 4 bases and V by 4 bases; bases with no gene match: 3. CDR3 bases: TGTGCCAGTAGTAGAGCGGGAAGCACCGGGGAGCTGTTTTTT. Protein sequence: CASSRAGSTGELFF.

The chain combines TRBV5-8 with TRBJ1-1; 9 nucleotides agree with TRBD1. The ends lost 0 bases at V and 2 bases at J; junction bases unmatched: 2. The CDR3 consists of 15 residues. Germline V gene sequence: CDR1 SGHTS, CDR2 YDEGEE. The CDR3 DNA sequence: TGTGCCAGCAGCTTGGGGGACAGGGAAAACACTGAAGCTTTCTTT. Its protein is CASSLGDRENTEAFF. Full variable domain (remainder filled in from reference TRBV5-8 and TRBJ1-1): EAGVTQSPTHLIKTRGQQATLRCSPISGHTSVYWYQQALGLGLQFLLWYDEGEERNRGNFPPRFSGRQFPNYSSELNVNALELEDSALYLCASSLGDRENTEAFFGQGTRLTVV.